The source of this T cell receptor beta chain is a study of blood T cell repertoires in COVID-19. Across the study: Acute and convalescent COVID-19 samples came from the United States, Italy and Spain. Sample material is recorded as cDNA or gDNA derived from T cells, B-cell-depleted T cells, or PBMCs.

CDR3 size: 13 residues. Germline values: CDR1 SGHNT, CDR2 YYREEE (reference sequence). V shed 4 bases, J shed 4 bases, and the junction held 5 bases outside the gene matches. This clone has a single count. Per the authors' pipeline: By means of reference gene primer amplification, nucleated cell counts were estimated. The method was immunoSEQ multiplex PCR; TCRdb's version includes in-frame clones alone and lacks a portion of them. From that table come the V and J calls and clone size; the DNA was used to work out D and trimming. Among 150,000 to 200,000 clones, around 86% were seen once, and the ten largest hold approximately 2.5%.

Sequencing was performed on peripheral blood. The chain employs TRBV5-4 and TRBJ2-7; TRBD1 matches at 7 bases. This clonotype was obtained from a man aged 35-49 years with active or convalescent COVID-19. The CDR3 region is CASSPGTEYEQYF. The CDR3 nucleotides are TGTGCCAGCAGCCCGGGGACAGAATACGAGCAGTACTTC.